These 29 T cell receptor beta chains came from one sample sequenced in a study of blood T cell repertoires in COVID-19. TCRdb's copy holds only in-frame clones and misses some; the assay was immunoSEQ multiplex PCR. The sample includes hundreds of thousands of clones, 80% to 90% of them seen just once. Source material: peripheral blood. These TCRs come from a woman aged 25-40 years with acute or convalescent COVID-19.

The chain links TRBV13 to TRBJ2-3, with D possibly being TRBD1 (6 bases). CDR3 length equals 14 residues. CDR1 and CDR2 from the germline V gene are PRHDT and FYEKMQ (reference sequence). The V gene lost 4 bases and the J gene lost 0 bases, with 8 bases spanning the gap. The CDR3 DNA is TGTGCCAGCAGCTCAACAGGGAGCACAGATACGCAGTATTTT. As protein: CASSSTGSTDTQYF.

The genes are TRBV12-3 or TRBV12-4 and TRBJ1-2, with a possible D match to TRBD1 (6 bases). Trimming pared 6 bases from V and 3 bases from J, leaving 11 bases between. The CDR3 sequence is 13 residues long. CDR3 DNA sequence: TGTGCCAGCAGCGGACCAGGGGACTATGGCTACACCTTC. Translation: CASSGPGDYGYTF.

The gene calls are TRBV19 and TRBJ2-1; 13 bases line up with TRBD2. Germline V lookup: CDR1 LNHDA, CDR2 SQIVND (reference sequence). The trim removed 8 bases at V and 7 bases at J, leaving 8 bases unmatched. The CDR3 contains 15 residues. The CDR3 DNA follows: TGTGCCAGTTCTAGAACTAGCGGGGGGGCGAATGAGCAGTTCTTC. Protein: CASSRTSGGANEQFF.

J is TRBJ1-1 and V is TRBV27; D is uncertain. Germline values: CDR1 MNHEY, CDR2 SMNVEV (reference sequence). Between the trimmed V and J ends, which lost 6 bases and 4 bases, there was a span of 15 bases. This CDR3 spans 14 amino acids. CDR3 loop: CASRLVGGTTEAFF. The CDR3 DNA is TGTGCCAGCAGATTGGTAGGCGGAACCACTGAAGCTTTCTTT.

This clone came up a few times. The CDR3 here is CASSAPTGGNQPQHF. For the CDR3, the DNA is TGTGCCAGCAGCGCTCCGACAGGGGGCAATCAGCCCCAGCATTTT. The V and J genes are TRBV28 and TRBJ1-5; 8 bases are a match to TRBD1. The J segment lost 2 bases and the V segment lost 6 bases, leaving 6 bases of the junction unmatched. The germline CDR1 and CDR2 sequences are MDHEN and SYDVKM. The CDR3 totals 15 residues.

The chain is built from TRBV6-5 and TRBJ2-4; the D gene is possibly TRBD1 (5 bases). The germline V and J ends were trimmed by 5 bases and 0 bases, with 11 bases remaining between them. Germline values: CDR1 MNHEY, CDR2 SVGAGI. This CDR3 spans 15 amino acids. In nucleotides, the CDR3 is TGTGCCAGCAGTATCGGACATTTAGCCAAAAACATTCAGTACTTC. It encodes CASSIGHLAKNIQYF.

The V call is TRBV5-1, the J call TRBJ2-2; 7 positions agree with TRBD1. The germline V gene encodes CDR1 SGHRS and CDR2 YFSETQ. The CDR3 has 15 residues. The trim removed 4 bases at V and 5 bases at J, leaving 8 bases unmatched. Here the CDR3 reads CASSLGQSGTGELFF. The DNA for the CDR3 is TGCGCCAGCAGCCTGGGACAGTCAGGGACCGGGGAGCTGTTTTTT.

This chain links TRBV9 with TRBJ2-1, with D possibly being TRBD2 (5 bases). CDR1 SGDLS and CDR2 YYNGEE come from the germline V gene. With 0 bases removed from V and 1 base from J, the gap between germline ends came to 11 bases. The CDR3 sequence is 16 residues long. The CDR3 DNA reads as TGTGCCAGCAGCGTAGTCGGGGTCGGTTCCTACAATGAGCAGTTCTTC. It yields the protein CASSVVGVGSYNEQFF.

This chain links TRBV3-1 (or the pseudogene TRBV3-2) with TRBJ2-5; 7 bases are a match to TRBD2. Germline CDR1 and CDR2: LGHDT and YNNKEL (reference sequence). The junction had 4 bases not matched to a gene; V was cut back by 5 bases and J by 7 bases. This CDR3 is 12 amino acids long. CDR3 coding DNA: TGTGCCAGCAGCGAGCGGGGAACGACCCAGTACTTC. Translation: CASSERGTTQYF.

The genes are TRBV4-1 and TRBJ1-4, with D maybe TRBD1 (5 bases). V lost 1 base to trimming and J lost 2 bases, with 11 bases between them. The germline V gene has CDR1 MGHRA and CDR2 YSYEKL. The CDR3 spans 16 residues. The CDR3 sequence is CASSQGRQLTNEKLFF. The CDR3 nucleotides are TGCGCCAGCAGCCAAGGTAGACAGCTTACTAATGAAAAACTGTTTTTT.

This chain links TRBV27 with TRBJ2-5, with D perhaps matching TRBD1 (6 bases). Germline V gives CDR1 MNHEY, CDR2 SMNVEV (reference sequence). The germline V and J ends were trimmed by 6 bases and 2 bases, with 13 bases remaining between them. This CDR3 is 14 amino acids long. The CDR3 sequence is CASRQQGKQETQYF. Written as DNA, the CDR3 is TGTGCCAGCAGACAACAGGGAAAACAAGAGACCCAGTACTTC.

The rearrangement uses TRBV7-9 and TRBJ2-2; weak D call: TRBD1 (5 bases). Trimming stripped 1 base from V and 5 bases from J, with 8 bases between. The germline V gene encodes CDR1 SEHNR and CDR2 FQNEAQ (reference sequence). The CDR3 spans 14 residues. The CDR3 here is CASSLVSGTGELFF. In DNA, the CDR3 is TGTGCCAGCAGCTTAGTTTCAGGGACCGGGGAGCTGTTTTTT.

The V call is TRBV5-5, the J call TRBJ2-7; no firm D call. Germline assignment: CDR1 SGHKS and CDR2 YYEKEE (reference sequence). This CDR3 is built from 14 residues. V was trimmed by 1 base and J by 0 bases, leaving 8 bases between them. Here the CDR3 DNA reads TGTGCCAGCAGCTTGTACAGATCCTCCTACGAGCAGTACTTC. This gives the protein CASSLYRSSYEQYF.

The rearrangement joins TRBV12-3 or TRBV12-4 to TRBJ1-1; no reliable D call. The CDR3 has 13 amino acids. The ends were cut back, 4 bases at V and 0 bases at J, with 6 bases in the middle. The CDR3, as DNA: TGTGCCAGCAGTTCCAATTTGAACACTGAAGCTTTCTTT. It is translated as CASSSNLNTEAFF.

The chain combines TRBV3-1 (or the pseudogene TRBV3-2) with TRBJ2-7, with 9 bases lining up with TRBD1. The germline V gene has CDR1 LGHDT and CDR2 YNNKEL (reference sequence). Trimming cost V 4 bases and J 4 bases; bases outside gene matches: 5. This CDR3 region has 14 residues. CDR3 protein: CASSPGTGLYEQYF. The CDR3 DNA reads TGTGCCAGCAGCCCCGGGACAGGGTTGTACGAGCAGTACTTC.

The CDR3 DNA reads TGTGCCAGTCGATCGACAGGCCTCTCTGGAAACACCATATATTTT. Residues: CASRSTGLSGNTIYF. The V gene is TRBV19, the J gene TRBJ1-3; perhaps TRBD1 as D (6 bases). This CDR3 has 15 amino acids. Trimming pared 8 bases from V and 0 bases from J, leaving 14 bases between. Germline CDR1 reads LNHDA; CDR2 reads SQIVND (reference sequence).

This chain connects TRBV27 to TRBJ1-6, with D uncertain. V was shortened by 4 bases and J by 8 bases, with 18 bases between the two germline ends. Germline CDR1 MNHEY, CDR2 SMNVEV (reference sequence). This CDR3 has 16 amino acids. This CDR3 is CASSSHPEDLDSPLHF. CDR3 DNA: TGTGCCAGCAGTTCCCACCCCGAGGATTTGGATTCACCCCTCCACTTT.

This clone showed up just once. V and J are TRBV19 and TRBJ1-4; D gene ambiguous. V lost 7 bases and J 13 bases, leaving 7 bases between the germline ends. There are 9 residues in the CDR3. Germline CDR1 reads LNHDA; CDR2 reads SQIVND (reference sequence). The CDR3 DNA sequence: TGTGCCAGTAACTGCTCACTGTTTTTT. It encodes CASNCSLFF. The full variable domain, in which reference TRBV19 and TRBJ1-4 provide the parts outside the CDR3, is DGGITQSPKYLFRKEGQNVTLSCEQNLNHDAMYWYRQDPGQGLRLIYYSQIVNDFQKGDIAEGYSVSREKKESFPLTVTSAQKNPTAFYLCASNCSLFFGSGTQLSVL.

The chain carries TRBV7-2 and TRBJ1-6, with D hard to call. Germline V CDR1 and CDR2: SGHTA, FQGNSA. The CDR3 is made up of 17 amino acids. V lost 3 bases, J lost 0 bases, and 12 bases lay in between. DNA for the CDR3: TGTGCCAGCAGCTTTTATCCACAGAGCTCCTATAATTCACCCCTCCACTTT. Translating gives CASSFYPQSSYNSPLHF. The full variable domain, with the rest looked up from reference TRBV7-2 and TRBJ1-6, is GAGVSQSPSNKVTEKGKDVELRCDPISGHTALYWYRQSLGQGLEFLIYFQGNSAPDKSGLPSDRFSAERTGGSVSTLTIQRTQQEDSAVYLCASSFYPQSSYNSPLHFGNGTRLTVT.

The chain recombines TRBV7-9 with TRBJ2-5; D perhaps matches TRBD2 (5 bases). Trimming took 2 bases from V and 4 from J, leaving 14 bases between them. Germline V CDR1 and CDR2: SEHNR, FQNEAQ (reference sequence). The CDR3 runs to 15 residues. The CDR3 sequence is CASSLTERRRETQYF. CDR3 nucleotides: TGTGCCAGCAGCTTAACTGAGCGGAGGCGAGAGACCCAGTACTTC. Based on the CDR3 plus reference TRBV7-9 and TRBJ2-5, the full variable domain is DTGVSQNPRHKITKRGQNVTFRCDPISEHNRLYWYRQTLGQGPEFLTYFQNEAQLEKSRLLSDRFSAERPKGSFSTLEIQRTEQGDSAMYLCASSLTERRRETQYFGPGTRLLVL.

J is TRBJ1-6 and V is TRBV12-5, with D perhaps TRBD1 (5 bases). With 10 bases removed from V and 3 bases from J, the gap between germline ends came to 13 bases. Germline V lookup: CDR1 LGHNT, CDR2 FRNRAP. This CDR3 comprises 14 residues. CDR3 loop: CATALRGYNSPLHF. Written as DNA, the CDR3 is TGTGCTACCGCCTTAAGGGGCTATAATTCACCCCTCCACTTT.

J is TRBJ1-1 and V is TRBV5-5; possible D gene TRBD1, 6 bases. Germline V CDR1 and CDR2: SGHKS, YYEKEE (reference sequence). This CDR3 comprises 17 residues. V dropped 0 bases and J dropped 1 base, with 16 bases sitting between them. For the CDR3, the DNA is TGTGCCAGCAGCTTGGATTTGATTGGACAGCGGAACACTGAAGCTTTCTTT. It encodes CASSLDLIGQRNTEAFF.

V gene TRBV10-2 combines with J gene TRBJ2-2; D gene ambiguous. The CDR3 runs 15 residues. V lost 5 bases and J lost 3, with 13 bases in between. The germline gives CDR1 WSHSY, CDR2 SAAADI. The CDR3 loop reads CASSSQNLDTGELFF. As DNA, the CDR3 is TGCGCCAGCAGTTCGCAGAATCTCGACACCGGGGAGCTGTTTTTT.

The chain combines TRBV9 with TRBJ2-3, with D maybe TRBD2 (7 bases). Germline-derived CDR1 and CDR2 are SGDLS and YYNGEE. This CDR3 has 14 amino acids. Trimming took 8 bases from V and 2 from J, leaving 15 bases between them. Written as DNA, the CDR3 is TGTGCCAGTTCGGGGGGCGGGCCCACAGATACGCAGTATTTT. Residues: CASSGGGPTDTQYF.

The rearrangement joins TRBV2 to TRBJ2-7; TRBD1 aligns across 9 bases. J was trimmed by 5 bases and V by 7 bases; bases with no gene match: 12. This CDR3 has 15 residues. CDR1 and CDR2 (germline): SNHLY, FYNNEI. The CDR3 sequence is CASKSSGTGYNEQYF. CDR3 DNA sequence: TGTGCCAGCAAGTCTTCCGGGACAGGGTATAACGAGCAGTACTTC.

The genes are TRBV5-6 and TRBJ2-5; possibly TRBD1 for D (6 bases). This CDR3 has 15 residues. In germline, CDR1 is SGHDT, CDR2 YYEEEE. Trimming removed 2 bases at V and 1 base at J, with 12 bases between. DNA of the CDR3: TGTGCCAGCAGCTTACCTAGGACAGTCCAAGAGACCCAGTACTTC. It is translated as CASSLPRTVQETQYF.

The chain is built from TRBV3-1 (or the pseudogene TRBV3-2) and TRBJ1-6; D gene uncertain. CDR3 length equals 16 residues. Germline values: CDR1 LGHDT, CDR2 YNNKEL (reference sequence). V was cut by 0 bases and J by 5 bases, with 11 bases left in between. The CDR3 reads CASSQDGGSNNSPLHF. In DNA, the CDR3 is TGTGCCAGCAGCCAAGATGGAGGGTCCAATAATTCACCCCTCCACTTT.

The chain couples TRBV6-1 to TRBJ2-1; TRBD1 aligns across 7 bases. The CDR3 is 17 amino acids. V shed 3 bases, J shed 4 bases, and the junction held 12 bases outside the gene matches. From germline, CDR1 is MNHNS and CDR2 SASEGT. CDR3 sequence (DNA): TGTGCCAGCAGTGAGCCCTCCCGGGGACAGCAGTACAATGAGCAGTTCTTC. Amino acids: CASSEPSRGQQYNEQFF.

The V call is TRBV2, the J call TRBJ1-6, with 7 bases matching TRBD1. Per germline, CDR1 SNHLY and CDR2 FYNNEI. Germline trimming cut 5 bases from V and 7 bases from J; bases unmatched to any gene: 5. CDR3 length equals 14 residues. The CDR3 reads CASSTGTANSPLHF. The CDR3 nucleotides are TGTGCCAGCAGTACCGGGACAGCCAATTCACCCCTCCACTTT.